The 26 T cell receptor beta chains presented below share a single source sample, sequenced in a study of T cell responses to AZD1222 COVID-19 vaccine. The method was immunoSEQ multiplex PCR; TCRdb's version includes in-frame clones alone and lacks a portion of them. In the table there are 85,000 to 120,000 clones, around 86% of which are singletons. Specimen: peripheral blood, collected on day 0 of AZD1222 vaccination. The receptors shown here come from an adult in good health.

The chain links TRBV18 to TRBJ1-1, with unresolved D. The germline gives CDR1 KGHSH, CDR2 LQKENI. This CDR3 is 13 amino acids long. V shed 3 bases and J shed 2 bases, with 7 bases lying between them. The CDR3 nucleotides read TGTGCCAGCTCACCCGGGGTTAACACTGAAGCTTTCTTT. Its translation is CASSPGVNTEAFF.

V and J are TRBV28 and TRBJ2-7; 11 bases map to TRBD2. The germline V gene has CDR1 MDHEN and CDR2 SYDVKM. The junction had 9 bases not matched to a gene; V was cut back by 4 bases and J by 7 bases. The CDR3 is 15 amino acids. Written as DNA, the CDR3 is TGTGCCAGCAGTTCGCCGGGACTAGCGGCCCCGGAGCAGTACTTC. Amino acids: CASSSPGLAAPEQYF. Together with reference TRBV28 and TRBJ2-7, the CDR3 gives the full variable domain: DVKVTQSSRYLVKRTGEKVFLECVQDMDHENMFWYRQDPGLGLRLIYFSYDVKMKEKGDIPEGYSVSREKKERFSLILESASTNQTSMYLCASSSPGLAAPEQYFGPGTRLTVT.

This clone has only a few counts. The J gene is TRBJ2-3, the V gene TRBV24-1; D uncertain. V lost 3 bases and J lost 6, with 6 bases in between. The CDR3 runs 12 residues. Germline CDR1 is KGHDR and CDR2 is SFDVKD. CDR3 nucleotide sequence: TGTGCCACCAGTGATATGGTGGATACGCAGTATTTT. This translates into CATSDMVDTQYF.

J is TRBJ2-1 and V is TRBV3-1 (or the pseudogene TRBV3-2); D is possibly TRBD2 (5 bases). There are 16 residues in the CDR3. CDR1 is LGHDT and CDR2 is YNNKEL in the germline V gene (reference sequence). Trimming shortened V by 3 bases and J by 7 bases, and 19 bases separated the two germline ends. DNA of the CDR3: TGTGCCAGCAGCCATTCCCAGCGGTCAGGTGGAAATGAGCAGTTCTTC. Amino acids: CASSHSQRSGGNEQFF.

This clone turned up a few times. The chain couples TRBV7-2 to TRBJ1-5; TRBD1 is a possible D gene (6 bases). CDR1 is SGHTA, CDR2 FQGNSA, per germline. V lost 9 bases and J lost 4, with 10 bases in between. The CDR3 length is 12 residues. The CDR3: CASGQLNQPQHF. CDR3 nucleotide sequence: TGTGCCAGTGGACAGTTGAATCAGCCCCAGCATTTT.

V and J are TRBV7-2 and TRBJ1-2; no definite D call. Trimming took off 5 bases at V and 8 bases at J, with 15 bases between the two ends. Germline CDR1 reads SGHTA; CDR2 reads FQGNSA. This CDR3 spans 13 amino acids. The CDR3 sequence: CASSQDGRKGYTF. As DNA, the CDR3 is TGTGCCAGCAGCCAGGACGGCCGTAAGGGCTACACCTTC.

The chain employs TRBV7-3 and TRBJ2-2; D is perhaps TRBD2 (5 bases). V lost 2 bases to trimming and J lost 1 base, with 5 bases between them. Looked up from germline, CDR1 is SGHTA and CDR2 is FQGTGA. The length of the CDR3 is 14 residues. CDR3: CASSLGGNTGELFF. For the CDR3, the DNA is TGTGCCAGCAGCTTAGGAGGGAACACCGGGGAGCTGTTTTTT.

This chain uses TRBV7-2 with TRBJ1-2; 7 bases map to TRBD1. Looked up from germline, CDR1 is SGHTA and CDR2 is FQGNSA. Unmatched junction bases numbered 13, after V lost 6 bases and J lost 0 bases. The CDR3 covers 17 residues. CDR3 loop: CASSTSPDRTANYGYTF. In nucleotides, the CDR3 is TGTGCCAGCAGTACTTCACCGGACAGGACTGCTAACTATGGCTACACCTTC.

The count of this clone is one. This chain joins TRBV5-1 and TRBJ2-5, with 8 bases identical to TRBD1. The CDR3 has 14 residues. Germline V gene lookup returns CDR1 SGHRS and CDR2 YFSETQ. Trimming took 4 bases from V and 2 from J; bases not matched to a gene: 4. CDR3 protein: CASSQTGAQETQYF. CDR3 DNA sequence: TGCGCCAGCAGCCAGACAGGGGCGCAAGAGACCCAGTACTTC.

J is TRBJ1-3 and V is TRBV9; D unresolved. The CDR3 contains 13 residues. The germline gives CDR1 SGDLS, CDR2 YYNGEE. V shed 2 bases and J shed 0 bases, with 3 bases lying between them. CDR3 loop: CASSVPSGNTIYF. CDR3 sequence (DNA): TGTGCCAGCAGCGTCCCCTCTGGAAACACCATATATTTT.

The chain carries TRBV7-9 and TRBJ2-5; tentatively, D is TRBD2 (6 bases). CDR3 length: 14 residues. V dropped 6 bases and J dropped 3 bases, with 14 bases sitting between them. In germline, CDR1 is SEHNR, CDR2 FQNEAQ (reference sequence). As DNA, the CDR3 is TGTGCCAGCAGGGAGGGGAAGACGGAAGAGACCCAGTACTTC. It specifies CASREGKTEETQYF.

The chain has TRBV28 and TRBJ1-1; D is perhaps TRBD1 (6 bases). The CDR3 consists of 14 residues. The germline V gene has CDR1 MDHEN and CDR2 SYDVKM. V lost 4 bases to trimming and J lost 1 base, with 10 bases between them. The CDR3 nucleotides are TGTGCCAGCAGTTCGGGACAATGGAACACTGAAGCTTTCTTT. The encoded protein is CASSSGQWNTEAFF.

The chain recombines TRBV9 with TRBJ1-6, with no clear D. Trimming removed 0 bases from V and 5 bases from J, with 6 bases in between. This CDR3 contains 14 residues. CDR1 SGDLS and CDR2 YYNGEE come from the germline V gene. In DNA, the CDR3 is TGTGCCAGCAGCGTAGGTATAGATAATTCACCCCTCCACTTT. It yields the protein CASSVGIDNSPLHF. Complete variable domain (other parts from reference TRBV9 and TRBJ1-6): DSGVTQTPKHLITATGQRVTLRCSPRSGDLSVYWYQQSLDQGLQFLIQYYNGEERAKGNILERFSAQQFPDLHSELNLSSLELGDSALYFCASSVGIDNSPLHFGNGTRLTVT.

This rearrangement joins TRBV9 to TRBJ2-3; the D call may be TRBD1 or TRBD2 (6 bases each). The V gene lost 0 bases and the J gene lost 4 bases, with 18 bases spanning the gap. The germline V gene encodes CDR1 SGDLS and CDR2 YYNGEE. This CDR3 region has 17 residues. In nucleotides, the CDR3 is TGTGCCAGCAGCGTAGTGAAAGGGGGGAGCTCTTCAGATACGCAGTATTTT. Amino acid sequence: CASSVVKGGSSSDTQYF. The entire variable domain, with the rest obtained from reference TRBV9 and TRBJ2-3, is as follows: DSGVTQTPKHLITATGQRVTLRCSPRSGDLSVYWYQQSLDQGLQFLIQYYNGEERAKGNILERFSAQQFPDLHSELNLSSLELGDSALYFCASSVVKGGSSSDTQYFGPGTRLTVL.

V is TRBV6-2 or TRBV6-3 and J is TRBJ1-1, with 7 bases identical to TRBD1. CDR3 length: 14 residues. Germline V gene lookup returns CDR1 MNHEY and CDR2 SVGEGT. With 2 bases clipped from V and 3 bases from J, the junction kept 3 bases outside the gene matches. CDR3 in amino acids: CASSYDRDDTEAFF. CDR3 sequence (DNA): TGTGCCAGCAGTTACGACAGGGATGACACTGAAGCTTTCTTT.

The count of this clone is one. The CDR3 is CASSVADTGELFF. DNA for the CDR3: TGTGCCAGCAGCGTAGCGGACACCGGGGAGCTGTTTTTT. This rearrangement joins TRBV13 to TRBJ2-2; a possible D gene is TRBD2 (6 bases). From germline, CDR1 is PRHDT and CDR2 FYEKMQ (reference sequence). The CDR3 is 13 amino acids. The V and J ends lost 5 bases and 3 bases respectively, with 7 bases between them.

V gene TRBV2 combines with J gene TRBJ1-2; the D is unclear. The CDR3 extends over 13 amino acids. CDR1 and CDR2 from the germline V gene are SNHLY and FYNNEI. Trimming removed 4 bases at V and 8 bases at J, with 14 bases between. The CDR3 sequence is CASSGEIGPGYTF. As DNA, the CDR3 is TGTGCCAGCAGTGGGGAAATTGGCCCAGGCTACACCTTC.

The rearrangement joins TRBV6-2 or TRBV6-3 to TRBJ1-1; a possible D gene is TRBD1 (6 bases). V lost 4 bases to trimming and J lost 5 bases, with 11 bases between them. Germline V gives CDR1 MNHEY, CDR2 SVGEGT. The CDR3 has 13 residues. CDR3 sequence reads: CASSSQGLTEAFF. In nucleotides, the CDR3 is TGTGCCAGCAGTTCTCAGGGGTTAACTGAAGCTTTCTTT.

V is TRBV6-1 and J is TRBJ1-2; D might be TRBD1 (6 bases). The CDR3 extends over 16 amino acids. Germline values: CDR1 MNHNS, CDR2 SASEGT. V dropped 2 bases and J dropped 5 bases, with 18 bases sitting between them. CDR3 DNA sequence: TGTGCCAGCAGTGAACCTCGGGACAAGGCTAGATATGGCTACACCTTC. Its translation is CASSEPRDKARYGYTF.

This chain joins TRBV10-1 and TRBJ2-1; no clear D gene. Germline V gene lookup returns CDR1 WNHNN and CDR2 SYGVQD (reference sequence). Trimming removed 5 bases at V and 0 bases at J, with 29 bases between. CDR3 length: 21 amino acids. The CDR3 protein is CASSPGSCKFGLASSYNEQFF. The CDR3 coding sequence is TGCGCCAGCAGTCCAGGATCCTGTAAATTTGGGTTGGCGAGCTCCTACAATGAGCAGTTCTTC.

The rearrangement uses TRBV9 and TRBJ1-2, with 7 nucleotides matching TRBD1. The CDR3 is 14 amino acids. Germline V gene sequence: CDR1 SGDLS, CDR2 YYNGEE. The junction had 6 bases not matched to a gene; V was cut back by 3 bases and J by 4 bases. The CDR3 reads CASSAGQTSYGYTF. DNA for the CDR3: TGTGCCAGCAGCGCGGGACAGACAAGCTATGGCTACACCTTC. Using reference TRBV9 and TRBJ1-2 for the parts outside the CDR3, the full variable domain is DSGVTQTPKHLITATGQRVTLRCSPRSGDLSVYWYQQSLDQGLQFLIQYYNGEERAKGNILERFSAQQFPDLHSELNLSSLELGDSALYFCASSAGQTSYGYTFGSGTRLTVV.

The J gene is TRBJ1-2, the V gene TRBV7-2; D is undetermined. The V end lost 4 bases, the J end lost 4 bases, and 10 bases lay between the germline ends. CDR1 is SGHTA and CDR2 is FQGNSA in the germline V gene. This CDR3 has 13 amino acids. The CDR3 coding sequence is TGTGCCAGCAGCTCCGGGTCGAGCTATGGCTACACCTTC. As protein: CASSSGSSYGYTF.

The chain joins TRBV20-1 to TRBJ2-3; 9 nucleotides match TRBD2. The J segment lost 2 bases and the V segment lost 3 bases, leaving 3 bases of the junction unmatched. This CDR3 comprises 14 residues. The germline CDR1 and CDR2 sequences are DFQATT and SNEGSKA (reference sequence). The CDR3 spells CSASTSGSTDTQYF. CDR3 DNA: TGCAGTGCTAGTACTAGCGGGTCCACAGATACGCAGTATTTT.

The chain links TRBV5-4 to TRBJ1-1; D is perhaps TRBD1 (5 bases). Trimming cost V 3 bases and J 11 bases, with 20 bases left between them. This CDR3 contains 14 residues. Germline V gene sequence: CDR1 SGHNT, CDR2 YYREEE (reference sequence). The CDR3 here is CASSSLGRGVDAFF. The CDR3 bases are TGTGCCAGCAGCTCCTTGGGCAGAGGGGTGGATGCTTTCTTT.

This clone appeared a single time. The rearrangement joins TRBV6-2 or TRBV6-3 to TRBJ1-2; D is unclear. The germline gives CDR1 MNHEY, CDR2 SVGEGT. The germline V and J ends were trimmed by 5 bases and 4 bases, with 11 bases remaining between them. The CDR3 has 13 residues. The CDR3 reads CASSRSGGYGYTF. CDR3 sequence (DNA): TGTGCCAGCAGTCGTTCAGGAGGCTATGGCTACACCTTC.

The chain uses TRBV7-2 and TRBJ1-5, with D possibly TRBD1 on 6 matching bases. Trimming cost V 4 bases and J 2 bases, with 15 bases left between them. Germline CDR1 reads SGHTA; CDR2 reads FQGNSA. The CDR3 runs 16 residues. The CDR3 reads CASSSRGGSGNQPQHF. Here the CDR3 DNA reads TGTGCCAGCAGCTCGAGGGGGGGGTCGGGCAATCAGCCCCAGCATTTT.